This T cell receptor beta chain was sequenced for a study of human versus mouse CDR3 diversity and MHC coevolution. Study results and caveats: About 1.6 million TCR beta clonotypes were estimated for humans, the largest repertoire. Human CDR3s averaged more deletions and insertions than mouse CDR3s. In humans, T-cell selection involved more than 5 MHC II alleles.

Generated by immunoSEQ multiplex PCR, the TCRdb table keeps only in-frame clones and is missing some. The table lists 60,000 or so clones, roughly 94% of them singletons. Note on this clone: Its cognate antigen is unknown.

Naive CD4 T cells, CD45RO-negative and CD62L-positive, were flow-sorted from PBMCs. The V gene's germline CDR1 is SQVTM and CDR2 ANQGSEA. The CDR3 has 15 amino acids. V shed 6 bases, J shed 3 bases, and the junction held 9 bases outside the gene matches. V and J are TRBV29-1 and TRBJ2-1, with 9 bases matching TRBD1. Sequenced sample: naive CD4+ T cells from blood. The subset was: CD45RO-negative CD62L-positive naive CD4 T cells. The clonotype comes from a person between 55 and 69 years old in good health. The CDR3 DNA follows: TGCAGCGTCCTTCGGACAGGGGATTTCTACAATGAGCAGTTCTTC. This sequence encodes CSVLRTGDFYNEQFF.